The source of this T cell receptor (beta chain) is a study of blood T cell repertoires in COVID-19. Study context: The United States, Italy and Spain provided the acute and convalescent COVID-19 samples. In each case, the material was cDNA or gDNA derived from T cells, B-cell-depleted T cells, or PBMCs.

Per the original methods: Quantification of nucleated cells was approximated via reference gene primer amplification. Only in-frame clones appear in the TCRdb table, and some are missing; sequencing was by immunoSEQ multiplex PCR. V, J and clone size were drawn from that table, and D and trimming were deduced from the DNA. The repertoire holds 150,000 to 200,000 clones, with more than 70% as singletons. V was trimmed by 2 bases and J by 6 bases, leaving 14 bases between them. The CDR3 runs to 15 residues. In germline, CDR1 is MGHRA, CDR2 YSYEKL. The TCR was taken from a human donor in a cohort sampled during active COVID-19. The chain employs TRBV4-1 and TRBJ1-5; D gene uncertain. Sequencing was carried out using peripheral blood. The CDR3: CASSQNREMGQPQHF. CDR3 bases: TGCGCCAGCAGCCAAAACCGGGAAATGGGTCAGCCCCAGCATTTT.